This TCR beta chain comes out of a study of blood T cell repertoires in COVID-19. Study-wide background: Samples representing acute and convalescent COVID-19 were sourced from the United States, Italy and Spain. Sources were T cells, B-cell-depleted T cells, or PBMCs; the material itself was cDNA or gDNA.

In the source study's methods: Reference gene primer amplification gave nucleated cell count estimates. Sequenced by immunoSEQ multiplex PCR; TCRdb stores in-frame clones only, minus some. Clonal size and the V and J genes are those of that table, whereas D and trimming came from the DNA. The sample consists of about 250,000 clones, approximately 88% of them appearing once. The CDR3 runs 15 residues. The V gene's germline CDR1 is LGHNA and CDR2 YNFKEQ. The V gene lost 4 bases and the J gene lost 0 bases, with 9 bases spanning the gap. The chain couples TRBV4-2 to TRBJ2-2; the D gene is possibly TRBD2 (6 bases). Material for sequencing was peripheral blood. This TCR was recovered from a woman in her twenties or thirties with COVID-19, enrolled during active disease. The CDR3 loop is CASSRTTTNTGELFF. Here the CDR3 DNA reads TGTGCCAGCAGCCGGACTACGACGAACACCGGGGAGCTGTTTTTT.